This TCR beta chain was observed in a study of cytomegalovirus exposure and HLA in healthy donors (TCRdb year 2017). Concerning the study at large: An earlier analysis of approximately 640 of the donors reported 250 to 300 Gb of sequence data and roughly 100 million unique TCR beta sequences from 150 million to 200 million T cells. Across 398 genotyped donors of the cohort, an average of about 240,000 unique TCR beta nucleotide sequences per donor were sequenced, and approximately 17% of those sequences were non-productive. The study profiled the T cell repertoires of 500 to 800 subjects by immunosequencing and related them to cytomegalovirus serostatus. In an earlier analysis of several hundred of the donors, high-throughput TCR beta sequencing was used to judge whether each TCR beta V gene segment behaved as functional or pseudogenic. The study combined high-throughput TCR immunosequencing, statistical association of individual TCRs with disease status, and machine learning to predict cytomegalovirus infection status. About 300 gigabases of sequencing data and roughly 80 million unique TCR sequences made up an early release that covered under 750 HLA-typed donors. Every discovery cohort repertoire had been produced on one sequencing platform. Class I and class II HLA loci were covered by the typing at four-digit resolution. The study aimed to test whether signatures of past pathogen exposure could be identified by cataloging public T cell receptors. Alongside the repertoire data, information on donor age, sex, ethnicity and CMV serostatus was compiled. Because of strong linkage in the cohort, a handful of DR-DQ haplotypes were treated as single units for association and clustering. Of the roughly 410 genotyped donors, roughly 80% were placed in the genetic ancestry cluster associated with self-reported Caucasian donors. In a later genetic analysis, genome-wide SNP genotypes for about 55% of the roughly 700 donors were used, and that subset was treated as a discovery cohort. Rather than using new phenotypic data, the later analysis identified candidate immune exposures from TCR beta sequences and from how often those sequences occurred across donors. Typing coverage varied by locus: roughly 620-640 donors for A, B, C, DRB1 and DQB1; roughly 520 for DQA1; more than 600 for DPA1; fewer than 480 for DPB1. In addition to the first cohort of 666 subjects, a separate validation cohort of 130 or so different subjects was used. A later analysis re-analyzed previously published TCR beta repertoires from several hundred donors and added high-resolution HLA genotyping to study TCR occurrence patterns. General conclusions and limits of the study: A later genetic analysis reported fewer N-insertions in productive TCRs among donors in an Asian-associated ancestry cluster than the roughly 700-donor mean. In the study, around 150 TCR beta chains were listed as associated with cytomegalovirus. A further reported finding was that TCR beta sequences accurately predicted the HLA-A and HLA-B alleles for most subjects in the first cohort. In a later analysis, HLA-associated TCR beta chains showed more clonal expansion and lower generation probabilities than non-associated chains that were equally common. In vitro tests confirmed that three of the cytomegalovirus-associated TCR beta chains recognize cytomegalovirus antigens. In this cohort, only TCR beta chains were sequenced, and detectable features were limited by the absence of alpha or paired-chain data. The 87-base-pair reads could not distinguish some IMGT-functional V segments, including TRBV6-2 and TRBV6-3, so those segments were excluded. The classifier was reported to diagnose cytomegalovirus status with high specificity and sensitivity in both the original cohort and the validation cohort. Correlated functional status among segregating V segments might be attributable to linkage disequilibrium, but an unknown experimental factor could not be ruled out. In a later analysis, most CMV-associated TCR beta chains were found to appear HLA-restricted, with HLA associations seemingly driven largely by CMV exposure. Because HLA typing was unavailable for some donors at each locus, only the typed subset was used in association tests. The authors suggested that the approach could potentially be generalized to other disease states and immunological phenotypes. Fewer than 20 rarely observed V segments, including chromosome 9 orphons, were excluded from the earlier analysis of a few hundred of the donors because counts were too low. When HLA alleles, especially DR and DQ, strongly co-occurred, TCR associations were difficult to assign to individual alleles. In a later analysis, several top co-occurrence clusters were reported to appear linked to parvovirus B19, influenza, CMV and Epstein-Barr virus. CMV serostatus was the only immune exposure information available for the cohort. In a later analysis, TCR association rates were found to vary across HLA loci, with the most associated TCRs seen for DRB1 alleles and the fewest for HLA-C alleles. Specific HLA alleles were associated with 15,000 to 20,000 TCR beta sequences at a false discovery rate of 0.05 in a later analysis. A group of highly shared sequence variants was considered likely to be a technical artifact of the sequencing pipeline. Sequencing depth was assumed to be roughly uniform across donors in the presence/absence analyses, though that assumption may not hold. Broadly in line with IMGT annotations, most TCR beta V segments showed up in productive rearrangements about 87% or about 30% of the time in an earlier analysis of 450 to 750 of the donors. Most TCR sequences were observed very rarely across donors, whereas some public TCRs were present in many individuals. In a later genetic analysis, a missense DCLRE1C variant was associated with V-gene and J-gene trimming of TCR beta chains, and the association was replicated in an independent cohort.

Counted from cysteine to phenylalanine, this CDR3 has 13 amino acids. The sequence is cut down to CDR3 DNA, 39 bases in frame from base 1. V sheds 2 bases and J sheds 8 bases, leaving 12 bases between their ends. The germline V gene (reference sequence) yields MNHEY for CDR1 and SMNVEV for CDR2. The library was produced with the immunoSEQ multiplex PCR assay. For the multiplex PCR, a mixture combining 60 forward primers for TCR Vbeta segments and 13 reverse primers for TCR Jbeta segments was used. A multiplex PCR assay on genomic DNA amplified the CDR3 region of rearranged TCR beta genes. The Illumina HiSeq System was used to sequence the amplified TCR beta libraries as 87-base-pair reads. Turning to the authors' computational methods: A later analysis counted about 82 million unique TCR beta chains across the 640 or so repertoires, and 10 million to 12 million of these chains were shared by at least two donors. Raw reads were error-corrected and collapsed into unique sequences with a nearest-neighbor algorithm that merged closely related sequences to remove PCR and sequencing errors. Alignment of CDR3 sequences to IMGT reference sequences was used to assign V, D and J gene segments. For a sequence to be retained, a match of at least six nucleotides to both a V gene segment and a J gene segment was required. Rearrangements were classified as productive when the CDR3 lacked stop codons and remained in frame with V and J, and all other rearrangements were classified as non-productive. Following IMGT convention, CDR3 was defined as the stretch from the second conserved V-encoded cysteine up to the conserved J-encoded phenylalanine. The earlier analysis of 450 to 750 of the donors excluded any sequence lacking an unambiguous match to a single V gene segment. An earlier analysis of under 750 of the donors called V segments functional above 56.7% productive rearrangements and segregating when the between-donor standard deviation exceeded 5%. A statistical classification framework was built for diagnosing cytomegalovirus status from the catalog of TCR beta chain sequences. In a later analysis, V and J genes were assigned by comparing TCR nucleotide sequences against IMGT/GENE-DB human TR gene sequences. Using the TCRdist pipeline, a later analysis assigned CDR3 sequences along with most-parsimonious VDJ recombination scenarios. In a later analysis, each TCR beta chain was defined by its CDR3 amino acid sequence together with its V-gene family, and reads without a unique V-gene family were excluded. A later analysis removed 500 to 600 highly shared, low-generation-probability nucleotide sequences to deal with suspected cross-contamination and a sequencing artifact. In a later analysis, a clonal expansion index was calculated for each public chain from normalized within-repertoire ranks of inferred template counts. Generation probabilities in a later analysis came from a VDJ recombination model fitted to out-of-frame rearrangements, and those results were checked against IGoR. In a later analysis, TCR-TCR, TCR-HLA and TCR-CMV co-occurrence was scored with hypergeometric tests, and a repertoire-size bias correction was applied to TCR pairs. To estimate false discovery rates, a later analysis permuted the HLA or CMV assignments 20 times. In a later analysis, co-occurring TCRs were grouped using DBSCAN, and TCRdist sequence similarity was added for clustering within HLA-allele-positive subsets. Repertoires with fewer than 30,000 or more than 120,000 public chains were left out of co-occurrence clustering, as were roughly five repertoires with anomalous nucleotide sharing. TCRdb stores this immuneACCESS table with in-frame sequences only. Part of the clones is absent; in the studies checked, under half of the shortfall reflects unresolved V genes, and no reason is known for the rest. V and J calls and clone size are copied from that table; D and trimming were computed from the DNA. The table for this sample lists some 150,000 clones; approximately 80% of them were counted only once. The ten largest make up 4.9% of the sample.

In the case of this clone: The specificity of this receptor is unknown. Qualities for individual bases were not recorded, and no much larger clone is one base off.

The cohort comprised hundreds of healthy bone marrow donors. Cohort members were all nominally healthy when sampled, although unrecorded immune exposures were likely present. The donor tested CMV seronegative and was one of the 352 seronegative cohort members. Each donor provided a peripheral blood sample, and peripheral blood mononuclear cells were used for TCR beta sequencing. Genomic DNA extraction from the blood cell samples was performed with the Qiagen DNeasy Blood Extraction Kit. The V and J genes are TRBV27 and TRBJ1-1; the D gene remains uncertain. The sequence derives from a woman in her forties or fifties in good health and CMV-seronegative. Sample: PBMCs. For the CDR3, the sequence is CASSLKQTREAFF. The nucleotides read TGTGCCAGCAGTTTAAAACAGACCCGAGAAGCTTTCTTT.